These 21 T cell receptor beta chains were sequenced from one sample in a study of cytomegalovirus exposure and HLA in healthy donors. Primers for the PCR totalled 60 Vbeta and 13 Jbeta. The protocol was immunoSEQ multiplex PCR, while the TCRdb copy is restricted to in-frame clones and leaves out a portion. The table lists under 200,000 clones, over 75% of them singletons. The specimen was PBMCs. The receptors stem from a man aged 60-69 years in good health and CMV-seronegative.

The sample holds a few counts of this clone. The rearrangement joins TRBV29-1 to TRBJ2-3, with a possible D match to TRBD1 (6 bases). The CDR3 consists of 14 residues. Per germline, CDR1 SQVTM and CDR2 ANQGSEA. V was clipped by 6 bases and J by 1 base, with 14 bases between them. The CDR3 loop reads CSVRRGIGTDTQYF. As DNA, the CDR3 is TGCAGCGTCAGAAGGGGGATAGGCACAGATACGCAGTATTTT.

The rearrangement links TRBV7-3 to TRBJ2-1, with 7 positions matching TRBD2. The CDR3 sequence is 15 residues long. With 2 bases clipped from V and 6 bases from J, the junction kept 7 bases outside the gene matches. Germline CDR1 reads SGHTA; CDR2 reads FQGTGA. The CDR3 here is CASSLSAGPSNEQFF. The CDR3 nucleotides read TGTGCCAGCAGCTTATCAGCGGGACCTTCCAATGAGCAGTTCTTC. Full variable domain (remainder filled in from reference TRBV7-3 and TRBJ2-1): GAGVSQTPSNKVTEKGKYVELRCDPISGHTALYWYRQSLGQGPEFLIYFQGTGAADDSGLPNDRFFAVRPEGSVSTLKIQRTERGDSAVYLCASSLSAGPSNEQFFGPGTRLTVL.

The rearrangement joins TRBV6-5 to TRBJ2-5; possible D gene TRBD1, 6 bases. Germline V gene lookup returns CDR1 MNHEY and CDR2 SVGAGI. This CDR3 is built from 12 residues. The V gene lost 4 bases and the J gene lost 11 bases, with 14 bases spanning the gap. CDR3 sequence (DNA): TGTGCCAGCAGTTTGAAAAAGGGGGAGCAGTACTTC. Translated, it gives CASSLKKGEQYF.

CDR3 nucleotides: TGCGCCAGCAGCGGAGGACAGGGAGGCGGCTACACCTTC. This codes for CASSGGQGGGYTF. The V gene is TRBV5-1, the J gene TRBJ1-2; 8 bases fit TRBD1. Germline lookup yields CDR1 SGHRS and CDR2 YFSETQ. The CDR3 loop spans 13 amino acids. V gave up 4 bases and J gave up 8 bases; unmatched junction bases: 7.

The chain is built from TRBV9 and TRBJ1-1; D unclear. The length of the CDR3 is 13 residues. Deletions cut 0 bases from V and 11 bases from J, with 14 bases between. In germline, CDR1 is SGDLS, CDR2 YYNGEE. CDR3: CASSVDGGRRAFF. CDR3 nucleotides: TGTGCCAGCAGCGTAGATGGAGGCCGGAGGGCTTTCTTT.

This chain joins TRBV6-6 and TRBJ1-2, with 7 bases fitting TRBD1. The CDR3 totals 15 residues. Losses at the gene ends were 2 bases for V and 7 bases for J; bases not matched to a gene: 10. CDR1 and CDR2 from the germline V gene are MNHNY and SVGAGI (reference sequence). CDR3 protein: CASSYRDSSGGGYTF. The CDR3 DNA reads TGTGCCAGCAGTTACCGGGACAGCAGCGGGGGTGGCTACACCTTC.

The V and J genes are TRBV5-1 and TRBJ1-3, with TRBD1 matching over 11 bases. The CDR3 length is 16 residues. J lost 2 bases, V lost 8 bases, and 9 bases had no gene match. The germline gives CDR1 SGHRS, CDR2 YFSETQ. The CDR3 loop is CARGQGGSQAGNTIYF. CDR3 DNA: TGCGCCAGGGGACAGGGGGGCTCCCAAGCTGGAAACACCATATATTTT.

The chain uses TRBV4-3 and TRBJ2-7; 10 bases align to TRBD1. Germline values: CDR1 LGHNA, CDR2 YSLEER. V gave up 4 bases and J gave up 2 bases; unmatched junction bases: 5. The CDR3 length is 15 residues. The CDR3: CASSLRDRGTYEQYF. CDR3 sequence (DNA): TGCGCCAGCAGCCTGAGGGACAGGGGAACCTACGAGCAGTACTTC.

The chain employs TRBV5-6 and TRBJ2-6; D might be TRBD1 (6 bases). The CDR3 length is 17 residues. V was shortened by 2 bases and J by 0 bases, with 12 bases between the two germline ends. Germline V gene lookup returns CDR1 SGHDT and CDR2 YYEEEE. In nucleotides, the CDR3 is TGTGCCAGCAGCTTTACAGGGCTTCCCTCTGGGGCCAACGTCCTGACTTTC. Amino acid sequence: CASSFTGLPSGANVLTF.

This chain joins TRBV19 and TRBJ2-1, with 10 positions matching TRBD2. This CDR3 region has 12 residues. The V gene end was trimmed by 5 bases and the J gene end by 13 bases; junction bases not matched to a gene: 5. The V gene's germline CDR1 is LNHDA and CDR2 SQIVND (reference sequence). CDR3 DNA sequence: TGTGCCAGTAGTCCCGGACTAGCGGACCAGTTCTTC. It codes for CASSPGLADQFF.

The rearrangement links TRBV10-2 to TRBJ2-2; 10 bases line up with TRBD2. The CDR3 sequence is 14 residues long. V shed 7 bases, J shed 6 bases, and the junction held 5 bases outside the gene matches. The V gene's germline CDR1 is WSHSY and CDR2 SAAADI. CDR3 nucleotide sequence: TGCGCCAGCAAGCCAGCGGGGGGGCCCGGGGAGCTGTTTTTT. Amino acids: CASKPAGGPGELFF.

The chain uses TRBV13 and TRBJ2-7; 8 nucleotides align to TRBD1. The length of the CDR3 is 15 residues. Germline V gene lookup returns CDR1 PRHDT and CDR2 FYEKMQ (reference sequence). V gave up 5 bases and J gave up 1 base; unmatched junction bases: 7. CDR3 coding DNA: TGTGCCAGCAGCCCCCACCGGACAGGGTCCTACGAGCAGTACTTC. Translated, it gives CASSPHRTGSYEQYF. Full variable domain (remainder filled in from reference TRBV13 and TRBJ2-7): AAGVIQSPRHLIKEKRETATLKCYPIPRHDTVYWYQQGPGQDPQFLISFYEKMQSDKGSIPDRFSAQQFSDYHSELNMSSLELGDSALYFCASSPHRTGSYEQYFGPGTRLTVT.

This clone was observed a single time. The rearrangement links TRBV6-5 to TRBJ2-1; 13 nucleotides align to TRBD2. Losses at the gene ends were 2 bases for V and 10 bases for J; bases not matched to a gene: 8. This CDR3 is 16 amino acids long. Looked up from germline, CDR1 is MNHEY and CDR2 is SVGAGI. DNA for the CDR3: TGTGCCAGCAGTTACACACTAGCGGGGGGGCGTCGGGAGCAGTTCTTC. It yields the protein CASSYTLAGGRREQFF.

This clone was detected once. This chain joins TRBV5-1 and TRBJ1-2; 12 bases map to TRBD1. From germline, CDR1 is SGHRS and CDR2 YFSETQ. The V segment lost 4 bases and the J segment 6 bases; nucleotides outside the gene matches: 4. The CDR3 totals 14 residues. Here the CDR3 reads CASSQGTGGNGYTF. As DNA, the CDR3 is TGCGCCAGCAGCCAGGGGACAGGGGGCAATGGCTACACCTTC.

The chain links TRBV11-1 to TRBJ2-7; TRBD1 matches 7 bases. The CDR3 runs to 16 residues. The trim removed 1 base at V and 3 bases at J, leaving 9 bases unmatched. From germline, CDR1 is SGHAT and CDR2 FQDESV (reference sequence). CDR3 in DNA: TGTGCCAGCAGCTTAGTGGGACAGAGCGAGAACTACGAGCAGTACTTC. It codes for CASSLVGQSENYEQYF. The whole variable domain, filled in from reference TRBV11-1 and TRBJ2-7, reads EAEVAQSPRYKITEKSQAVAFWCDPISGHATLYWYRQILGQGPELLVQFQDESVVDDSQLPKDRFSAERLKGVDSTLKIQPAELGDSAMYLCASSLVGQSENYEQYFGPGTRLTVT.

CDR3 sequence (DNA): TGTGCCAGCGGGCAGGGGGGAGGTATTCAGCCCCAGCATTTT. Translated: CASGQGGGIQPQHF. The chain is built from TRBV28 and TRBJ1-5; 7 positions agree with TRBD1. CDR1 is MDHEN and CDR2 is SYDVKM in the germline V gene. The CDR3 runs to 14 residues. V lost 8 bases and J lost 6; bases outside the gene matches: 10.

V is TRBV28 and J is TRBJ2-5; 7 positions agree with TRBD1. The CDR3 covers 15 residues. J lost 5 bases, V lost 4 bases, and 10 bases had no gene match. Germline CDR1 reads MDHEN; CDR2 reads SYDVKM. The CDR3 region has the DNA TGTGCCAGCAGTTCCCCGACAGGGATTATGGAGACCCAGTACTTC. Its translation is CASSSPTGIMETQYF.

This CDR3 reads CASSVAASGSYNEQFF. The CDR3 nucleotides are TGTGCCAGCAGCGTAGCGGCTAGCGGGAGTTACAATGAGCAGTTCTTC. This rearrangement joins TRBV9 to TRBJ2-1; 10 nucleotides agree with TRBD2. The length of the CDR3 is 16 residues. The germline V gene encodes CDR1 SGDLS and CDR2 YYNGEE. The junction had 4 bases not matched to a gene; V was cut back by 0 bases and J by 4 bases.

This clone was counted once. The chain combines TRBV7-2 with TRBJ2-6, with 8 positions matching TRBD1. Looked up from germline, CDR1 is SGHTA and CDR2 is FQGNSA. The CDR3 loop spans 18 amino acids. V was pared by 5 bases and J by 4 bases, with 13 bases of the junction left unmatched. The CDR3 sequence is CASSPKDRVLTGANVLTF. The CDR3, as DNA: TGTGCCAGCAGCCCCAAGGACAGGGTGTTGACCGGGGCCAACGTCCTGACTTTC.

This clone occurred once. V is TRBV11-3 and J is TRBJ2-7, with TRBD1 identical over 7 bases. The CDR3 contains 15 residues. V was clipped by 5 bases and J by 9 bases; unmatched bases: 16. Germline CDR1 SGHNT, CDR2 YENEEA. This CDR3 is CASSPTRGQLTPQYF. CDR3 nucleotides: TGTGCCAGCAGCCCAACCCGGGGACAGCTGACCCCGCAGTACTTC.

This chain joins TRBV6-5 and TRBJ2-7; TRBD1 agrees at 9 bases. The V gene end was trimmed by 7 bases and the J gene end by 3 bases; junction bases not matched to a gene: 7. From germline, CDR1 is MNHEY and CDR2 SVGAGI. This CDR3 is built from 14 residues. Here the CDR3 DNA reads TGTGCCAGCACCCCGGGACAGGGATTCTACGAGCAGTACTTC. Protein: CASTPGQGFYEQYF.